The 20 T cell receptor beta chains below were found in one sample sequenced in a study of beta chain features in type 1 diabetes. Expressed TCRB transcripts were sequenced, since all the RNA that had been isolated was reverse transcribed. Using immunoSEQ multiplex PCR, the repertoire was profiled, and TCRdb retains in-frame clones only, with some absent. The sample consists of 810,000 or so clones, roughly 15% of them appearing once. Source material: naive CD4+ T cells from blood. All receptors derive from a woman younger than 35 in good health.

This sequence joins TRBV28 and TRBJ2-5, with D unresolved. The V gene's germline CDR1 is MDHEN and CDR2 SYDVKM. This CDR3 is built from 14 residues. Trimming stripped 6 bases from V and 1 base from J, with 12 bases between. DNA for the CDR3: TGTGCCAGCAGCTCCTATAGGATCCAAGAGACCCAGTACTTC. Protein sequence: CASSSYRIQETQYF.

The genes are TRBV23-1 and TRBJ2-5, with D unresolved. TRBV23-1 is marked as an open reading frame, function uncertain. The CDR3 runs to 15 residues. Trimming took off 3 bases at V and 1 base at J, with 12 bases between the two ends. The CDR3 region has the DNA TGCGCCAGCAGTCACGGGTCTGGGTTCCAAGAGACCCAGTACTTC. Its translation is CASSHGSGFQETQYF.

This clone was seen only a few times. The chain has TRBV6-5 and TRBJ2-7; TRBD2 agrees at 7 bases. The V gene's germline CDR1 is MNHEY and CDR2 SVGAGI. J gave up 7 bases and V 7 bases, and 10 bases lay outside the gene matches. This CDR3 is 13 amino acids long. CDR3 DNA: TGTGCCAGCACCACTAGCGATTCGGTAGAGCAGTACTTC. Its translation is CASTTSDSVEQYF.

There are a few counts of this clone. The V gene is TRBV25-1, the J gene TRBJ2-7; maybe TRBD1 (6 bases). Germline values: CDR1 MGHDK, CDR2 SYGVNS. The CDR3 sequence is 15 residues long. The V and J ends lost 3 bases and 0 bases respectively, with 12 bases between them. The CDR3 coding sequence is TGTGCCAGCAGTGAGATGACAGGACCCTCCTACGAGCAGTACTTC. This encodes CASSEMTGPSYEQYF.

The V gene is TRBV29-1, the J gene TRBJ2-7; no definite D call. CDR3 size: 14 residues. The V and J ends lost 2 bases and 0 bases respectively, with 11 bases between them. Germline V gene sequence: CDR1 SQVTM, CDR2 ANQGSEA. CDR3 coding DNA: TGCAGCGTTGAAAAGTTTGGCAGCTCCTACGAGCAGTACTTC. This gives the protein CSVEKFGSSYEQYF.

This clone came up a few times. V usage is TRBV4-2 and J usage is TRBJ2-3; D gene unclear. The V gene lost 0 bases and the J gene lost 0 bases, with 13 bases spanning the gap. The CDR3 is 17 amino acids. Germline CDR1 and CDR2: LGHNA and YNFKEQ. The DNA for the CDR3 is TGTGCCAGCAGCCAAGATCCGGCAGGAAGGAGCACAGATACGCAGTATTTT. Amino acid sequence: CASSQDPAGRSTDTQYF.

This clone turned up a few times. This chain links TRBV25-1 with TRBJ2-1, with TRBD1 matching 9 bases. With 7 bases clipped from V and 4 bases from J, the junction kept 5 bases outside the gene matches. The CDR3 spans 14 residues. In germline, CDR1 is MGHDK, CDR2 SYGVNS. CDR3 sequence (DNA): TGTGCCAGCACACCGGGACAGGGTTACAATGAGCAGTTCTTC. This gives the protein CASTPGQGYNEQFF.

This clone was counted a single time. The chain is built from TRBV5-1 and TRBJ2-3; a possible D gene is TRBD2 (6 bases). The CDR3 consists of 14 residues. Between the trimmed V and J ends, which lost 0 bases and 8 bases, there was a span of 13 bases. The germline V gene has CDR1 SGHRS and CDR2 YFSETQ. CDR3 residues: CASSLEGLMFTQYF. The CDR3 DNA reads as TGCGCCAGCAGCTTGGAAGGACTAATGTTTACGCAGTATTTT. The complete variable domain, with remaining parts taken from reference TRBV5-1 and TRBJ2-3, reads KAGVTQTPRYLIKTRGQQVTLSCSPISGHRSVSWYQQTPGQGLQFLFEYFSETQRNKGNFPGRFSGRQFSNSRSEMNVSTLELGDSALYLCASSLEGLMFTQYFGPGTRLTVL.

This clone was observed a few times. The V call is TRBV20-1, the J call TRBJ2-3; D might be TRBD2 (5 bases). The CDR3 runs to 11 residues. The V gene's germline CDR1 is DFQATT and CDR2 SNEGSKA (reference sequence). Trimming pared 1 base from V and 8 bases from J, leaving 7 bases between. Here the CDR3 DNA reads TGCAGTGCTAGAGGGGCGGGTACGCAGTATTTT. The encoded protein is CSARGAGTQYF.

The table lists this clone with many counts. Other DNA variants within this sample encode the same CDR3. This chain connects TRBV14 to TRBJ2-1; D ambiguous. The V end lost 5 bases, the J end lost 4 bases, and 3 bases lay between the germline ends. The CDR3 covers 11 residues. The V gene's germline CDR1 is SGHDN and CDR2 FVKESK. CDR3 residues: CASSAYNEQFF. The CDR3 DNA reads as TGTGCCAGCAGCGCGTACAATGAGCAGTTCTTC.

The V call is TRBV11-2, the J call TRBJ2-7; D gene ambiguous. The CDR3 extends over 14 amino acids. V was clipped by 6 bases and J by 3 bases, with 15 bases between them. Looked up from germline, CDR1 is SGHAT and CDR2 is FQNNGV. The CDR3 region is CASRDVQRNYEQYF. CDR3 nucleotide sequence: TGTGCCAGCAGAGACGTACAGAGGAACTACGAGCAGTACTTC. Combining the CDR3 with reference TRBV11-2 and TRBJ2-7 gives the whole variable domain EAGVAQSPRYKIIEKRQSVAFWCNPISGHATLYWYQQILGQGPKLLIQFQNNGVVDDSQLPKDRFSAERLKGVDSTLKIQPAKLEDSAVYLCASRDVQRNYEQYFGPGTRLTVT.

This clone was counted between two and nine times. The rearrangement joins TRBV7-2 to TRBJ1-1, with D unclear. Trimming stripped 2 bases from V and 9 bases from J, with 16 bases between. This CDR3 is built from 14 residues. Germline-derived CDR1 and CDR2 are SGHTA and FQGNSA. The CDR3 nucleotides are TGTGCCAGCAGCTTATTAGGGCGCCGGTCAAAAGCTTTCTTT. This translates into CASSLLGRRSKAFF.

This clone was counted between two and nine times. The chain has TRBV10-2 and TRBJ2-2; D is unclear. Germline CDR1 and CDR2: WSHSY and SAAADI. V gave up 6 bases and J gave up 5 bases, with 19 bases separating them. This CDR3 region has 16 residues. The CDR3, as DNA: TGCGCCAGCAGATCCGGCCAGGTTGAATGGACCGGGGAGCTGTTTTTT. Translating it yields CASRSGQVEWTGELFF.

This clone was observed a handful of times. The chain is built from TRBV6-5 and TRBJ2-6, with D tentatively TRBD1 (5 bases). CDR1 and CDR2 from the germline V gene are MNHEY and SVGAGI. The CDR3 contains 16 residues. V lost 0 bases and J 2 bases, leaving 8 bases between the germline ends. CDR3 bases: TGTGCCAGCAGTTACTCGGGCAGGGCTGGGGCCAACGTCCTGACTTTC. It specifies CASSYSGRAGANVLTF.

V is TRBV29-1 and J is TRBJ1-2; TRBD1 matches 8 bases. Germline V CDR1 and CDR2: SQVTM, ANQGSEA. J was trimmed by 7 bases and V by 4 bases; bases with no gene match: 8. The CDR3 is made up of 13 amino acids. Here the CDR3 reads CSVVGQGLGGYTF. The CDR3 DNA sequence: TGCAGCGTTGTTGGACAGGGCCTCGGTGGCTACACCTTC.

This clone was picked up a small number of times. This chain links TRBV5-1 with TRBJ1-1; 9 bases are a match to TRBD1. CDR1 is SGHRS and CDR2 is YFSETQ in the germline V gene. V dropped 4 bases and J dropped 0; count of bases not matched to a gene: 19. The CDR3 runs 20 residues. The CDR3 region has the DNA TGCGCCAGCAGCGACAGGGGACAGGGAATAGCCTTGAGATTGAACACTGAAGCTTTCTTT. It specifies CASSDRGQGIALRLNTEAFF. Full variable domain (remainder filled in from reference TRBV5-1 and TRBJ1-1): KAGVTQTPRYLIKTRGQQVTLSCSPISGHRSVSWYQQTPGQGLQFLFEYFSETQRNKGNFPGRFSGRQFSNSRSEMNVSTLELGDSALYLCASSDRGQGIALRLNTEAFFGQGTRLTVV.

Only a few counts were recorded for this clone. The chain has TRBV2 and TRBJ1-1; a weak D match, TRBD1 (5 bases). CDR3 size: 14 residues. V was trimmed by 4 bases and J by 1 base, leaving 10 bases between them. Germline CDR1 SNHLY, CDR2 FYNNEI. In DNA, the CDR3 is TGTGCCAGCAGTGCGAGAACAGGGAACACTGAAGCTTTCTTT. Residues: CASSARTGNTEAFF. The variable domain in full, completed from reference TRBV2 and TRBJ1-1, reads EPEVTQTPSHQVTQMGQEVILRCVPISNHLYFYWYRQILGQKVEFLVSFYNNEISEKSEIFDDQFSVERPDGSNFTLKIRSTKLEDSAMYFCASSARTGNTEAFFGQGTRLTVV.

The J gene is TRBJ2-5, the V gene TRBV16; unclear D gene. The CDR3 has 14 residues. Germline V CDR1 and CDR2: KGHSY, FQNENV. V lost 0 bases to trimming and J lost 1 base, with 6 bases between them. For the CDR3, the DNA is TGTGCCAGCAGCCAATCGGGCGCCCAAGAGACCCAGTACTTC. This translates into CASSQSGAQETQYF.

A few counts support this clone. J is TRBJ2-5 and V is TRBV7-2, with 7 bases aligning to TRBD1. Germline values: CDR1 SGHTA, CDR2 FQGNSA. This CDR3 region has 21 residues. V was pared by 0 bases and J by 1 base, with 20 bases of the junction left unmatched. The CDR3 protein is CASSLALVAYYRQGPQETQYF. As DNA, the CDR3 is TGTGCCAGCAGCTTAGCGCTAGTAGCCTACTATCGACAGGGCCCCCAAGAGACCCAGTACTTC.

The chain joins TRBV6-1 to TRBJ1-1; maybe TRBD1 (5 bases). Germline loops: CDR1 MNHNS, CDR2 SASEGT. CDR3 length equals 14 residues. The germline V and J ends were trimmed by 1 base and 6 bases, with 12 bases remaining between them. The CDR3 DNA reads as TGTGCCAGCAGTGAAGACACCGGGGGAGCTGAAGCTTTCTTT. It specifies CASSEDTGGAEAFF.